One and the same sample provided the 20 T cell receptor beta chains below, sequenced in a study of Graves' ophthalmopathy and Graves' hyperthyroidism. Amplified TCR beta CDR3 regions were obtained using RNA transcripts as template. HTBI primers served in a first-round RT-PCR, which a second-round multiplex PCR followed. TCRdb re-analysed the multiplex PCR reads in MiXCR, keeping a single row per CDR3 protein. The sample contains around 400,000 distinct CDR3 sequences, approximately 16% of which appear only once. Sequences were obtained from peripheral blood. These receptors all stem from a woman aged 18-30 years with Graves' ophthalmopathy.

The gene calls are TRBV24-1 and TRBJ2-5, with a possible D match to TRBD1 (6 bases). V was clipped by 3 bases and J by 5 bases, with 15 bases between them. The CDR3 is 15 amino acids. Germline V gives CDR1 KGHDR, CDR2 SFDVKD. This CDR3 is CATSDRTTGGETQYF. DNA of the CDR3: TGTGCCACCAGTGATAGAACGACAGGCGGGGAGACCCAGTACTTC.

This clonotype has just a few counts. The CDR3 DNA sequence: TGTGCCAGCAGCCATGGTTCGGTCTGGGCTTCCATGAACACTGAAGCTTTCTTT. Translation gives CASSHGSVWASMNTEAFF. The rearrangement uses TRBV3-1 and TRBJ1-1; D unclear. Germline V gene data show CDR1 as LGHDT and CDR2 as YNNKEL (reference sequence). The CDR3 contains 18 residues. The V and J ends lost 3 bases and 0 bases respectively, with 20 bases between them. Full variable domain (outside the CDR3, taken from reference TRBV3-1 and TRBJ1-1): DTAVSQTPKYLVTQMGNDKSIKCEQNLGHDTMYWYKQDSKKFLKIMFSYNNKELIINETVPNRFSPKSPDKAHLNLHINSLELGDSAVYFCASSHGSVWASMNTEAFFGQGTRLTVV.

This clonotype appeared many times. The rearrangement joins TRBV29-1 to TRBJ1-2; 9 bases map to TRBD1. Germline V gene data show CDR1 as SQVTM and CDR2 as ANQGSEA. The CDR3 is 15 residues long. Trimming at V came to 4 bases and at J to 0 bases, leaving 6 bases not matched to a gene. The CDR3 reads CSVAVGQGSNYGYTF. The CDR3 DNA reads as TGCAGCGTTGCAGTGGGACAGGGCTCTAACTATGGCTACACCTTC.

The chain uses TRBV12-3 or TRBV12-4 and TRBJ1-5, with 10 bases aligning to TRBD1. The CDR3 sequence is 15 residues long. With V trimmed by 5 bases and J by 7 bases, 8 bases remained unmatched. CDR3 coding DNA: TGTGCCAGCAGTAACGGACAGGGGGTATGGCAGCCCCAGCATTTT. It yields the protein CASSNGQGVWQPQHF.

This clonotype showed up many times. The rearrangement joins TRBV29-1 to TRBJ2-7; D possibly corresponds to TRBD1 (5 bases). The CDR3 spans 14 residues. Between the trimmed V and J ends, which lost 3 bases and 1 base, there was a span of 13 bases. Per the germline V gene, CDR1 is SQVTM and CDR2 is ANQGSEA. CDR3 nucleotide sequence: TGCAGCGTTGACACCATCGACAGTTCCTACGAGCAGTACTTC. This gives the protein CSVDTIDSSYEQYF.

This clonotype showed up many times. V is TRBV6-2 or TRBV6-3 and J is TRBJ2-7, with D hard to call. The germline CDR1 and CDR2 sequences are MNHEY and SVGEGT. The length of the CDR3 is 12 residues. V was shortened by 7 bases and J by 4 bases, with 11 bases between the two germline ends. Here the CDR3 reads CASTKDGYEQYF. The CDR3 nucleotides read TGTGCCAGCACTAAGGACGGGTACGAGCAGTACTTC.

This clonotype was detected many times. The chain links TRBV29-1 to TRBJ2-5, with D unclear. This CDR3 comprises 11 residues. Germline assignment: CDR1 SQVTM and CDR2 ANQGSEA. Trimming removed 8 bases at V and 5 bases at J, with 12 bases between. The CDR3 protein is CSSRLSETQYF. The CDR3, as DNA: TGCAGCTCCCGGCTATCGGAGACCCAGTACTTC.

Ten or more counts support this clonotype. The chain combines TRBV6-5 with TRBJ2-7; no firm D call. This CDR3 region has 17 residues. Looked up from germline, CDR1 is MNHEY and CDR2 is SVGAGI. Trimming shortened V by 0 bases and J by 2 bases, and 17 bases separated the two germline ends. The CDR3 spells CASSYSRRILGTYEQYF. For the CDR3, the DNA is TGTGCCAGCAGTTACTCGCGACGGATCCTCGGTACCTACGAGCAGTACTTC.

This clonotype was seen many times. The chain's CDR3 is CASSFRLVSYEQYF. Written as DNA, the CDR3 is TGTGCCAGCAGTTTCCGACTAGTCTCCTACGAGCAGTACTTC. V and J are TRBV12-3 or TRBV12-4 and TRBJ2-7; D possibly corresponds to TRBD2 (6 bases). Trimming stripped 3 bases from V and 0 bases from J, with 9 bases between. The CDR3 is made up of 14 amino acids.

Ten or more counts support this clonotype. The chain is built from TRBV12-3 or TRBV12-4 and TRBJ2-7; 8 bases match TRBD2. The V gene end was trimmed by 3 bases and the J gene end by 7 bases; junction bases not matched to a gene: 17. The length of the CDR3 is 17 residues. In DNA form, the CDR3 reads TGTGCCAGCAGTTTTTCCTCTTTGCGGGAGGCCTGGGGGGAGCAGTACTTC. Its protein is CASSFSSLREAWGEQYF.

The chain carries TRBV18 and TRBJ2-5; D not resolved. CDR1 and CDR2 (germline): KGHSH, LQKENI. This CDR3 region has 16 residues. V lost 0 bases, J lost 3 bases, and 14 bases lay in between. CDR3 DNA: TGTGCCAGCTCACCACCTCCAGCGAGCATAAAAGAGACCCAGTACTTC. Translation: CASSPPPASIKETQYF.

Only a few counts were recorded for this clonotype. The chain carries TRBV2 and TRBJ2-5; TRBD2 agrees at 8 bases. This CDR3 comprises 14 residues. Trimming at V came to 5 bases and at J to 2 bases, leaving 4 bases not matched to a gene. The germline V gene has CDR1 SNHLY and CDR2 FYNNEI. The CDR3 DNA reads TGTGCCAGCAGTCCTACTAGCGGTCAAGAGACCCAGTACTTC. Its translation is CASSPTSGQETQYF.

This clonotype showed up many times. The chain joins TRBV29-1 to TRBJ2-5; 10 bases line up with TRBD2. CDR1 is SQVTM and CDR2 is ANQGSEA in the germline V gene. V shed 4 bases and J 5 bases; nucleotides not matched to a gene: 10. The CDR3 totals 15 residues. In nucleotides, the CDR3 is TGCAGCGTTGTCGGGGTGATAGCGGGAGGCGAGACCCAGTACTTC. Translating it yields CSVVGVIAGGETQYF.

This clonotype was recorded at least ten times. The V call is TRBV12-3 or TRBV12-4, the J call TRBJ2-5; TRBD2 might be the D (6 bases). Trimming left V 7 bases short and J 4 bases short, with 16 bases between. The CDR3 loop spans 14 amino acids. In nucleotides, the CDR3 is TGTGCCAGCATCGCCACGGGGACTGGAGAGACCCAGTACTTC. It encodes CASIATGTGETQYF.

This clonotype was seen many times. One base away lies a much larger clone, so this may be a sequencing read error. The V call is TRBV10-3, the J call TRBJ2-7; no clear D gene. The CDR3 covers 11 residues. V was trimmed by 5 bases and J by 0 bases, leaving 2 bases between them. Germline CDR1 reads ENHRY; CDR2 reads SYGVKD. The chain's CDR3 is CAISPSYEQYF. Here the CDR3 DNA reads TGTGCCATCAGTCCCTCCTACGAGCAGTACTTC.

This clonotype was observed many times. V gene TRBV27 combines with J gene TRBJ2-2, with D possibly being TRBD2 (6 bases). CDR3 size: 15 residues. Germline CDR1 reads MNHEY; CDR2 reads SMNVEV (reference sequence). V lost 7 bases to trimming and J lost 3 bases, with 15 bases between them. The CDR3 DNA is TGTGCCAGCAACCCGGGGGATAGGCACACCGGGGAGCTGTTTTTT. Translated, it gives CASNPGDRHTGELFF.

This clonotype showed up many times. The chain carries TRBV10-2 and TRBJ1-5; 8 positions agree with TRBD1. The CDR3 extends over 15 amino acids. Germline V CDR1 and CDR2: WSHSY, SAAADI. V dropped 6 bases and J dropped 0; count of bases not matched to a gene: 4. The CDR3 DNA reads TGCGCCAGCAGCAAAGGGACAGGTAGCAATCAGCCCCAGCATTTT. Its protein product is CASSKGTGSNQPQHF.

This clonotype has ten or more counts. V and J are TRBV2 and TRBJ2-2; a possible D gene is TRBD2 (5 bases). The CDR3 loop spans 15 amino acids. Deletions cut 7 bases from V and 8 bases from J, with 20 bases between. Germline CDR1 is SNHLY and CDR2 is FYNNEI. DNA of the CDR3: TGTGCCAGCATCGGCAGCGGAAACACACCGGGGGAGCTGTTTTTT. It codes for CASIGSGNTPGELFF.

This clonotype was seen ten or more times. V and J are TRBV6-5 and TRBJ1-5; TRBD1 matches 8 bases. Germline V gene sequence: CDR1 MNHEY, CDR2 SVGAGI. The CDR3 spans 15 residues. V shed 4 bases, J shed 6 bases, and the junction held 8 bases outside the gene matches. The CDR3, as DNA: TGTGCCAGCAGTTTCCCGACAGGGGAGGTTCAGCCCCAGCATTTT. The encoded protein is CASSFPTGEVQPQHF.

Worth noting for this clonotype: At one end the junction does not follow the germline gene, possibly because of a read error. The V gene is TRBV19, the J gene TRBJ1-1; 9 nucleotides match TRBD1. The germline V gene encodes CDR1 LNHDA and CDR2 SQIVND (reference sequence). This CDR3 region has 15 residues. The CDR3 sequence is CDSSRRTGVNTEAFF. CDR3 bases: TGTGACAGTAGTCGTCGGACAGGGGTGAACACTGAAGCTTTCTTT.